These 32 T cell receptor beta chains were sequenced from one sample in a study of blood T cell repertoires in COVID-19. Here immunoSEQ multiplex PCR was the method, and the copy in TCRdb shows in-frame clones only, minus some. The sample yields some 390,000 clones, 75% to 90% seen once. Sequencing was performed on peripheral blood. Receptors originate from a woman aged 40-49 years with COVID-19, enrolled during active disease.

V is TRBV11-1 and J is TRBJ1-2; a possible D gene is TRBD1 (5 bases). The CDR3 totals 14 residues. Germline V gene data show CDR1 as SGHAT and CDR2 as FQDESV (reference sequence). V was cut by 1 base and J by 3 bases, with 9 bases left in between. CDR3: CASSLGMTDYGYTF. The DNA of the CDR3 is TGTGCCAGCAGCTTAGGTATGACAGACTATGGCTACACCTTC.

The chain carries TRBV2 and TRBJ1-2; D perhaps matches TRBD1 (5 bases). V shed 2 bases and J shed 2 bases, with 12 bases lying between them. CDR1 is SNHLY and CDR2 is FYNNEI in the germline V gene. This CDR3 spans 15 amino acids. CDR3 nucleotide sequence: TGTGCCAGCAGTGAACCCCAGGGATTGAACTATGGCTACACCTTC. It is translated as CASSEPQGLNYGYTF.

V is TRBV9 and J is TRBJ2-1; tentatively, D is TRBD2 (6 bases). The CDR3 length is 16 residues. CDR1 is SGDLS and CDR2 is YYNGEE in the germline V gene. The germline V and J ends were trimmed by 0 bases and 4 bases, with 14 bases remaining between them. CDR3 in amino acids: CASSVAQGGLYNEQFF. Written as DNA, the CDR3 is TGTGCCAGCAGCGTAGCTCAGGGAGGCCTTTACAATGAGCAGTTCTTC.

The rearrangement links TRBV12-3 or TRBV12-4 to TRBJ1-2; D unclear. The V and J ends lost 2 bases and 2 bases respectively, with 3 bases between them. This CDR3 spans 12 amino acids. The CDR3 DNA reads as TGTGCCAGCAGTTTACAAAACTATGGCTACACCTTC. This encodes CASSLQNYGYTF.

The chain is built from TRBV2 and TRBJ2-1; TRBD1 is a possible D gene (6 bases). Trimming cost V 2 bases and J 7 bases, with 18 bases left between them. The CDR3 totals 16 residues. Germline V gene sequence: CDR1 SNHLY, CDR2 FYNNEI. CDR3 DNA: TGTGCCAGCAGTGAATCGGGACACCCGGCGCGAAATGAGCAGTTCTTC. Translated: CASSESGHPARNEQFF.

The chain combines TRBV18 with TRBJ1-2; D ambiguous. V shed 2 bases and J shed 8 bases, with 15 bases lying between them. Germline CDR1 KGHSH, CDR2 LQKENI. The CDR3 has 14 residues. The DNA of the CDR3 is TGTGCCAGCTCACCAGAGGGCAGGCCGGGGGGCTACACCTTC. It translates to CASSPEGRPGGYTF.

The V gene is TRBV6-2 or TRBV6-3, the J gene TRBJ2-3, with TRBD2 matching over 10 bases. CDR1 and CDR2 from the germline V gene are MNHEY and SVGEGT. V was clipped by 0 bases and J by 2 bases; unmatched bases: 8. The CDR3 is 18 residues long. For the CDR3, the DNA is TGTGCCAGCAGTTACTCCCTTGAAGCGGGAGGGGACACAGATACGCAGTATTTT. It encodes CASSYSLEAGGDTDTQYF.

A remark on this clone: One end of the junction varies from germline; a read error may be responsible. This sequence joins TRBV28 and TRBJ1-5; no clear D. The CDR3 length is 16 residues. Germline V gene sequence: CDR1 MDHEN, CDR2 SYDVKM. Here the CDR3 reads CASTQKEPRSYQPQHF. CDR3 nucleotide sequence: TGTGCCAGCACCCAAAAGGAGCCCCGTAGCTATCAGCCCCAGCATTTT.

The chain couples TRBV5-6 to TRBJ2-5, with D perhaps TRBD1 (6 bases). Germline V gene sequence: CDR1 SGHDT, CDR2 YYEEEE. The V end was cut by 7 bases, the J end by 3 bases, with 10 bases between. The CDR3 contains 12 residues. The CDR3 region is CASGTTEETQYF. CDR3 coding DNA: TGTGCCAGCGGGACAACCGAAGAGACCCAGTACTTC.

V is TRBV6-6 and J is TRBJ2-7; the match to TRBD1 covers 7 bases. V lost 4 bases to trimming and J lost 5 bases; unmatched junction nucleotides: 5. The CDR3 sequence is 13 residues long. The V gene's germline CDR1 is MNHNY and CDR2 SVGAGI (reference sequence). The CDR3 loop is CASSSPDRDEQYF. The CDR3 region has the DNA TGTGCCAGCAGTTCCCCTGACAGGGACGAGCAGTACTTC.

This clone was found once. The rearrangement links TRBV27 to TRBJ2-2; D may be TRBD1 (6 bases). CDR3 length equals 14 residues. Deletions cut 3 bases from V and 6 bases from J, with 11 bases between. From germline, CDR1 is MNHEY and CDR2 SMNVEV (reference sequence). Here the CDR3 DNA reads TGTGCCAGCAGTTTGTCAGGGGTAGCCGGGGAGCTGTTTTTT. It yields the protein CASSLSGVAGELFF.

The rearrangement joins TRBV15 to TRBJ1-5; no reliable D call. V was clipped by 0 bases and J by 7 bases, with 10 bases between them. The CDR3 sequence is 14 residues long. Germline CDR1 is LNHNV and CDR2 is YYDKDF (reference sequence). The DNA of the CDR3 is TGTGCCACCAGCAGAGACATCGGCGGACAGCCCCAGCATTTT. It codes for CATSRDIGGQPQHF.

The genes are TRBV7-2 and TRBJ2-2; tentative D call: TRBD2 (6 bases). Trimming removed 5 bases from V and 6 bases from J, with 10 bases in between. This CDR3 has 13 amino acids. Germline values: CDR1 SGHTA, CDR2 FQGNSA. The CDR3 region has the DNA TGTGCCAGCAGCGCTCCGGGGGCCGGGGAGCTGTTTTTT. Translated: CASSAPGAGELFF.

The chain couples TRBV24-1 to TRBJ2-1; TRBD1 matches 7 bases. V trimming: 3 bases; J trimming: 0 bases; junction bases outside the gene matches: 4. The germline gives CDR1 KGHDR, CDR2 SFDVKD. The CDR3 length is 16 residues. The CDR3 sequence is CATSDTTGSSYNEQFF. CDR3 coding DNA: TGTGCCACCAGTGATACGACAGGGAGCTCCTACAATGAGCAGTTCTTC.

V gene TRBV25-1 combines with J gene TRBJ1-4; D not certain. Per germline, CDR1 MGHDK and CDR2 SYGVNS. The length of the CDR3 is 14 residues. Trimming removed 3 bases from V and 5 bases from J, with 10 bases in between. This CDR3 is CASSEARKNEKLFF. The CDR3 coding sequence is TGTGCCAGCAGTGAGGCCAGGAAAAATGAAAAACTGTTTTTT.

This clone has only one observation. The J gene is TRBJ2-1, the V gene TRBV19; tentatively, D is TRBD1 (5 bases). From germline, CDR1 is LNHDA and CDR2 SQIVND (reference sequence). V was cut by 8 bases and J by 3 bases, with 11 bases left in between. The CDR3 spans 13 residues. Written as DNA, the CDR3 is TGTGCCAGTGGGCAGGGTTACTACAATGAGCAGTTCTTC. It translates to CASGQGYYNEQFF.

The genes are TRBV6-2 or TRBV6-3 and TRBJ2-1; no reliable D call. The V gene's germline CDR1 is MNHEY and CDR2 SVGEGT. Trimming cost V 5 bases and J 2 bases, with 16 bases left between them. The CDR3 runs 16 residues. The CDR3 spells CASSRLRNPTYNEQFF. The CDR3 DNA follows: TGTGCCAGCAGTCGCTTACGAAACCCTACCTACAATGAGCAGTTCTTC.

Here the CDR3 reads CASSYNQYNEKLFF. CDR3 bases: TGTGCCAGCAGTTATAACCAGTATAATGAAAAACTGTTTTTT. The chain carries TRBV6-5 and TRBJ1-4; D is uncertain. V was pared by 3 bases and J by 4 bases, with 9 bases between. There are 14 residues in the CDR3. Germline loops: CDR1 MNHEY, CDR2 SVGAGI.

This clone came up a few times. J is TRBJ1-4 and V is TRBV15, with 7 bases identical to TRBD1. This CDR3 comprises 16 residues. Per germline, CDR1 LNHNV and CDR2 YYDKDF (reference sequence). Trimming removed 3 bases from V and 8 bases from J; junction bases left unmatched: 12. CDR3 loop: CATSRTRQGRREKLFF. The CDR3 DNA sequence: TGTGCCACCAGCAGGACGAGACAGGGTAGGAGGGAAAAACTGTTTTTT.

V and J are TRBV6-1 and TRBJ2-7; the D gene is possibly TRBD1 (6 bases). The CDR3 totals 15 residues. Per the germline V gene, CDR1 is MNHNS and CDR2 is SASEGT. The V end lost 0 bases, the J end lost 2 bases, and 11 bases lay between the germline ends. CDR3 nucleotide sequence: TGTGCCAGCAGTGAAGCGGGACACCTCGCCTACGAGCAGTACTTC. It translates to CASSEAGHLAYEQYF.

The V call is TRBV5-1, the J call TRBJ2-5; possibly TRBD2 for D (6 bases). The CDR3 sequence is 14 residues long. V lost 4 bases and J 5 bases, leaving 15 bases between the germline ends. Germline V lookup: CDR1 SGHRS, CDR2 YFSETQ. CDR3 nucleotide sequence: TGCGCCAGCAGCGTGGCGGGGTCAAGCGAGACCCAGTACTTC. Its translation: CASSVAGSSETQYF.

The chain has TRBV11-2 and TRBJ2-7; 9 positions agree with TRBD2. V lost 5 bases and J lost 3; bases outside the gene matches: 11. The CDR3 runs to 16 residues. The germline gives CDR1 SGHAT, CDR2 FQNNGV. Here the CDR3 reads CASSKYGGTSSYEQYF. The CDR3 DNA follows: TGTGCCAGCAGCAAATATGGGGGGACTAGCAGCTACGAGCAGTACTTC.

The rearrangement uses TRBV10-3 and TRBJ2-1; 8 bases fit TRBD2. The CDR3 is 14 residues long. J gave up 1 base and V 7 bases, and 3 bases lay outside the gene matches. The germline CDR1 and CDR2 sequences are ENHRY and SYGVKD. This CDR3 reads CAIKSSGSYNEQFF. As DNA, the CDR3 is TGTGCCATCAAATCTAGCGGGTCCTACAATGAGCAGTTCTTC.

The CDR3 loop is CAISVAGGGELFF. The DNA for the CDR3 is TGTGCCATCAGTGTTGCCGGGGGCGGGGAGCTGTTTTTT. The rearrangement uses TRBV10-3 and TRBJ2-2, with D maybe TRBD2 (6 bases). Germline loops: CDR1 ENHRY, CDR2 SYGVKD. The CDR3 is made up of 13 amino acids. V was clipped by 4 bases and J by 7 bases, with 10 bases between them.

The J gene is TRBJ1-2, the V gene TRBV5-5, with a possible D match to TRBD1 (5 bases). Trimming removed 4 bases from V and 4 bases from J, with 23 bases in between. Germline V gene data show CDR1 as SGHKS and CDR2 as YYEKEE (reference sequence). The CDR3 sequence is 17 residues long. The CDR3 nucleotides read TGTGCCAGCAGCGTCCGGGTCGAGCGACGACAGAGCTATGGCTACACCTTC. It is translated as CASSVRVERRQSYGYTF.

The chain employs TRBV6-4 and TRBJ1-6; 11 bases are a match to TRBD1. CDR1 and CDR2 from the germline V gene are MRHNA and SNTAGT. This CDR3 is 15 amino acids long. With 6 bases clipped from V and 8 bases from J, the junction kept 6 bases outside the gene matches. Here the CDR3 reads CASSVKGQGDSPLHF. As DNA, the CDR3 is TGTGCCAGCAGCGTGAAGGGACAGGGGGATTCACCCCTCCACTTT.

The chain joins TRBV2 to TRBJ2-7; 8 bases map to TRBD1. CDR3 size: 16 residues. V lost 8 bases to trimming and J lost 4 bases; unmatched junction nucleotides: 16. Germline CDR1 and CDR2: SNHLY and FYNNEI. The CDR3 DNA reads TGTGCCAGCCTCGAGCCCAGTAGGACAGGGAGGTACGAGCAGTACTTC. Translating gives CASLEPSRTGRYEQYF. Together with reference TRBV2 and TRBJ2-7, the CDR3 gives the full variable domain: EPEVTQTPSHQVTQMGQEVILRCVPISNHLYFYWYRQILGQKVEFLVSFYNNEISEKSEIFDDQFSVERPDGSNFTLKIRSTKLEDSAMYFCASLEPSRTGRYEQYFGPGTRLTVT.

V and J are TRBV14 and TRBJ2-2; a possible D gene is TRBD1 (7 bases). Trimming shortened V by 5 bases and J by 4 bases, and 17 bases separated the two germline ends. The CDR3 loop spans 16 amino acids. Germline CDR1 is SGHDN and CDR2 is FVKESK. CDR3 in DNA: TGTGCCAGCAGCTTGCGGAGGGGGCAGAGCACCGGGGAGCTGTTTTTT. It is translated as CASSLRRGQSTGELFF. The entire variable domain, with the rest obtained from reference TRBV14 and TRBJ2-2, is as follows: EAGVTQFPSHSVIEKGQTVTLRCDPISGHDNLYWYRRVMGKEIKFLLHFVKESKQDESGMPNNRFLAERTGGTYSTLKVQPAELEDSGVYFCASSLRRGQSTGELFFGEGSRLTVL.

The chain has TRBV19 and TRBJ2-7, with unresolved D. Trimming removed 5 bases from V and 2 bases from J, with 16 bases in between. CDR3 length: 15 amino acids. Per the germline V gene, CDR1 is LNHDA and CDR2 is SQIVND (reference sequence). CDR3 region: CASSSRRWATYEQYF. The CDR3 DNA is TGTGCCAGTAGTTCGCGACGATGGGCGACCTACGAGCAGTACTTC. Based on the CDR3 plus reference TRBV19 and TRBJ2-7, the full variable domain is DGGITQSPKYLFRKEGQNVTLSCEQNLNHDAMYWYRQDPGQGLRLIYYSQIVNDFQKGDIAEGYSVSREKKESFPLTVTSAQKNPTAFYLCASSSRRWATYEQYFGPGTRLTVT.

The chain uses TRBV10-3 and TRBJ2-3, with TRBD2 identical over 12 bases. The CDR3 runs 16 residues. Germline lookup yields CDR1 ENHRY and CDR2 SYGVKD. V lost 4 bases, J lost 3 bases, and 5 bases stayed unmatched. CDR3 region: CAISAASGRATDTQYF. The CDR3 coding sequence is TGTGCCATCAGTGCCGCTAGCGGGAGGGCGACAGATACGCAGTATTTT.

Here the CDR3 reads CASSLAYGRGSHQPQHF. Written as DNA, the CDR3 is TGTGCCAGCAGCTTGGCCTACGGCAGGGGGTCGCATCAGCCCCAGCATTTT. V gene TRBV5-6 combines with J gene TRBJ1-5, with 7 bases identical to TRBD1. CDR1 SGHDT and CDR2 YYEEEE come from the germline V gene. Trimming took 0 bases from V and 5 from J; bases not matched to a gene: 11. The CDR3 loop spans 17 amino acids. Full variable domain (remainder filled in from reference TRBV5-6 and TRBJ1-5): DAGVTQSPTHLIKTRGQQVTLRCSPKSGHDTVSWYQQALGQGPQFIFQYYEEEERQRGNFPDRFSGHQFPNYSSELNVNALLLGDSALYLCASSLAYGRGSHQPQHFGDGTRLSIL.

This rearrangement joins TRBV7-2 to TRBJ2-3; 8 bases map to TRBD2. The germline gives CDR1 SGHTA, CDR2 FQGNSA. The ends lost 5 bases at V and 1 base at J; junction bases unmatched: 11. The CDR3 sequence is 17 residues long. The CDR3 protein is CASSTRFSGARTDTQYF. In DNA form, the CDR3 reads TGTGCCAGCAGCACCCGGTTTAGCGGGGCTCGCACAGATACGCAGTATTTT. The full variable domain, completed using reference TRBV7-2 and TRBJ2-3, is GAGVSQSPSNKVTEKGKDVELRCDPISGHTALYWYRQSLGQGLEFLIYFQGNSAPDKSGLPSDRFSAERTGGSVSTLTIQRTQQEDSAVYLCASSTRFSGARTDTQYFGPGTRLTVL.